This TCR beta chain is from a study of B cell selection in AIRE deficiency. Sorted regulatory T cells were CD4-positive, CD25-high and CD127-low or negative. CDR1 and CDR2 from the germline V gene are MGHRA and YSYEKL. V shed 0 bases and J 0 bases; nucleotides not matched to a gene: 13. This CDR3 region has 20 residues. Clones were sequenced by immunoSEQ multiplex PCR, and TCRdb holds only the in-frame ones, with some missing. This table has some 14,000 clones, 85% to 95% appearing once. The rearrangement uses TRBV4-1 and TRBJ2-4; 8 bases agree with TRBD1. This TCR was recovered from a human donor with AIRE deficiency. Specimen: Tregs sorted from PBMCs. CDR3 sequence reads: CASSQDFPGTGEVAKNIQYF. The CDR3 bases are TGCGCCAGCAGCCAAGATTTCCCCGGGACAGGTGAAGTAGCCAAAAACATTCAGTACTTC.